These 15 T cell receptor beta chains came from one sample sequenced in a study of blood T cells in healthy people across ages. PCR was performed a second time for 7 to 11 cycles using a sample-barcoded 5' primer and a J-beta primer mix. Each CDR3 protein is one row after TCRdb ran MiXCR on the 5' RACE reads. The data show about 770,000 distinct CDR3 sequences, roughly 44% seen once. What was sequenced was blood. The receptors stem from a man in his sixties in good health.

The CDR3 sequence: CASKSAYGYTF. The CDR3 DNA sequence: TGTGCCAGCAAGTCGGCTTATGGCTACACCTTC. The chain couples TRBV6-2 or TRBV6-3 to TRBJ1-2; the D is unclear. This CDR3 has 11 residues. CDR1 is MNHEY, CDR2 SVGEGT, per germline. V lost 7 bases and J lost 5, with 8 bases in between.

V is TRBV9 and J is TRBJ2-4; D gene unclear. V lost 6 bases to trimming and J lost 0 bases, with 10 bases between them. Germline lookup yields CDR1 SGDLS and CDR2 YYNGEE. This CDR3 comprises 14 residues. The CDR3 sequence: CASTPRLAKNIQYF. The CDR3 coding sequence is TGTGCCAGCACCCCTAGATTAGCCAAAAACATTCAGTACTTC.

The chain joins TRBV5-1 to TRBJ1-5, with D tentatively TRBD1 (5 bases). V gave up 0 bases and J gave up 6 bases, with 10 bases separating them. This CDR3 has 14 residues. Germline values: CDR1 SGHRS, CDR2 YFSETQ. For the CDR3, the DNA is TGCGCCAGCAGCTTGGGACAGAACGGTCAGCCCCAGCATTTT. This encodes CASSLGQNGQPQHF.

The chain uses TRBV9 and TRBJ2-5, with D uncertain. Deletions cut 0 bases from V and 5 bases from J, with 11 bases between. CDR3 size: 14 residues. Germline assignment: CDR1 SGDLS and CDR2 YYNGEE. Here the CDR3 DNA reads TGTGCCAGCAGCGTAGCGTGGACCATGGAGACCCAGTACTTC. Translation gives CASSVAWTMETQYF.

With regard to this clonotype: The germline gene is not matched at one end of the junction; a read error may be the cause. This chain uses TRBV5-4 with TRBJ2-7; no clear D gene. The CDR3 runs to 14 residues. Germline V lookup: CDR1 SGHNT, CDR2 YYREEE (reference sequence). The CDR3 sequence is CASSSAGRSNEQYF. The CDR3 nucleotides read TGTGCCAGCAGCTCTGCAGGACGCTCCAACGAGCAGTACTTC.

This clonotype was counted ten times or more. V gene TRBV12-3 or TRBV12-4 combines with J gene TRBJ2-3; D perhaps matches TRBD2 (6 bases). This CDR3 comprises 14 residues. Trimming took 10 bases from V and 4 from J, leaving 18 bases between them. The CDR3: CAITNRGEADTQYF. In nucleotides, the CDR3 is TGTGCCATTACAAACCGCGGGGAAGCAGATACGCAGTATTTT.

This clonotype has more than one count but fewer than ten. The V call is TRBV12-3 or TRBV12-4, the J call TRBJ1-6, with a weak D call TRBD1 (6 bases). V lost 6 bases to trimming and J lost 6 bases, with 15 bases between them. The CDR3 loop spans 15 amino acids. CDR3 sequence reads: CASRWAGATNSPLHF. CDR3 DNA: TGTGCCAGCAGGTGGGCAGGGGCTACTAATTCACCCCTCCACTTT.

At least ten counts were recorded for this clonotype. The rearrangement joins TRBV29-1 to TRBJ2-7; either TRBD1 or TRBD2 may supply D (6 bases each). The CDR3 has 12 amino acids. Trimming removed 3 bases at V and 5 bases at J, with 11 bases between. Germline V gene lookup returns CDR1 SQVTM and CDR2 ANQGSEA. The CDR3 protein is CSVDRGRNEQYF. The CDR3 coding sequence is TGCAGCGTTGACCGGGGGCGAAACGAGCAGTACTTC.

This clonotype has more than one count but fewer than ten. The V gene is TRBV20-1, the J gene TRBJ1-2, with TRBD1 matching over 8 bases. CDR3 size: 16 residues. V lost 5 bases and J lost 5; bases outside the gene matches: 16. Looked up from germline, CDR1 is DFQATT and CDR2 is SNEGSKA (reference sequence). CDR3 coding DNA: TGCAGTGCTCAGCATAGGGAGAGGACAGGGTCGTATGGCTACACCTTC. Translating it yields CSAQHRERTGSYGYTF.

The chain employs TRBV7-9 and TRBJ1-1, with a tentative D call TRBD1 (6 bases). The V gene's germline CDR1 is SEHNR and CDR2 FQNEAQ (reference sequence). The ends were cut back, 7 bases at V and 1 base at J, with 13 bases in the middle. The CDR3 contains 14 residues. The CDR3 is CASTIQTGNTEAFF. DNA for the CDR3: TGTGCCAGCACCATACAGACAGGGAACACTGAAGCTTTCTTT.

This clonotype was found a few times. This sequence joins TRBV11-2 and TRBJ2-3; D is possibly TRBD2 (5 bases). Germline lookup yields CDR1 SGHAT and CDR2 FQNNGV. The V end was cut by 4 bases, the J end by 6 bases, with 14 bases between. The CDR3 covers 14 residues. CDR3 in amino acids: CASSSEGGGDTQYF. In nucleotides, the CDR3 is TGTGCCAGCAGCTCAGAAGGAGGCGGTGATACGCAGTATTTT.

The V and J genes are TRBV7-2 and TRBJ2-7; perhaps TRBD1 as D (6 bases). The CDR3 sequence is 14 residues long. Trimming stripped 4 bases from V and 3 bases from J, with 13 bases between. Germline V gene data show CDR1 as SGHTA and CDR2 as FQGNSA. CDR3 DNA sequence: TGTGCCAGCAGCTACACCCCGACAGGCTACGAGCAGTACTTC. Translation gives CASSYTPTGYEQYF.

This chain connects TRBV6-6 to TRBJ1-1; no clear D. The V gene's germline CDR1 is MNHNY and CDR2 SVGAGI (reference sequence). The V end lost 7 bases, the J end lost 1 base, and 16 bases lay between the germline ends. CDR3 size: 15 residues. CDR3 sequence: CASTYRRATNTEAFF. CDR3 DNA: TGTGCCAGCACCTACCGGAGGGCAACGAACACTGAAGCTTTCTTT.

V and J are TRBV7-9 and TRBJ1-4, with D hard to call. V lost 1 base, J lost 8 bases, and 11 bases lay in between. The CDR3 contains 14 residues. Germline loops: CDR1 SEHNR, CDR2 FQNEAQ (reference sequence). CDR3 sequence reads: CASSLGSGGEKLFF. In DNA, the CDR3 is TGTGCCAGCAGCTTAGGGTCGGGCGGCGAAAAACTGTTTTTT. The complete variable domain, with remaining parts taken from reference TRBV7-9 and TRBJ1-4, reads DTGVSQNPRHKITKRGQNVTFRCDPISEHNRLYWYRQTLGQGPEFLTYFQNEAQLEKSRLLSDRFSAERPKGSFSTLEIQRTEQGDSAMYLCASSLGSGGEKLFFGSGTQLSVL.

V and J are TRBV5-5 and TRBJ2-5, with 7 bases matching TRBD1. From germline, CDR1 is SGHKS and CDR2 YYEKEE (reference sequence). This CDR3 comprises 14 residues. Losses at the gene ends were 6 bases for V and 4 bases for J; bases not matched to a gene: 9. CDR3 loop: CASTQGQAVETQYF. Written as DNA, the CDR3 is TGTGCCAGCACCCAAGGACAGGCGGTAGAGACCCAGTACTTC.